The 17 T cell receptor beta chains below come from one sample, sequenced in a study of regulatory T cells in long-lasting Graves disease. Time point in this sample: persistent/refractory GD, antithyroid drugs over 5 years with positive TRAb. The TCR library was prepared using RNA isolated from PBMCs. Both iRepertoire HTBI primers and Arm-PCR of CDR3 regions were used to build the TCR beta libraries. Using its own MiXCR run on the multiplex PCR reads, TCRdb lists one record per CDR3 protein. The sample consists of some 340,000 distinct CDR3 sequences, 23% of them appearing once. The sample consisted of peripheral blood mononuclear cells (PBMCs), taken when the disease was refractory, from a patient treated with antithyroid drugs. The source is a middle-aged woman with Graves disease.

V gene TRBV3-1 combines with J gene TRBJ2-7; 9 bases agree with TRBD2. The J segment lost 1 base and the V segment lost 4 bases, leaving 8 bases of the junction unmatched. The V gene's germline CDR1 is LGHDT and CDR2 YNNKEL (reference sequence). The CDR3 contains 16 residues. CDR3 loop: CASSPRRSGSSYEQYF. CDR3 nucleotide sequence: TGTGCCAGCAGCCCGAGGCGTAGCGGGAGTTCCTACGAGCAGTACTTC.

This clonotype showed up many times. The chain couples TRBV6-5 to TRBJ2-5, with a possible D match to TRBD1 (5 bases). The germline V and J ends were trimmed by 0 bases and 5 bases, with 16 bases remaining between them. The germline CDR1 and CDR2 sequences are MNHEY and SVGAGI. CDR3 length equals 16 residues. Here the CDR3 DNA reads TGTGCCAGCAGTTACTCGAGGCGTTCAAAGGGGGAGACCCAGTACTTC. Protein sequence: CASSYSRRSKGETQYF.

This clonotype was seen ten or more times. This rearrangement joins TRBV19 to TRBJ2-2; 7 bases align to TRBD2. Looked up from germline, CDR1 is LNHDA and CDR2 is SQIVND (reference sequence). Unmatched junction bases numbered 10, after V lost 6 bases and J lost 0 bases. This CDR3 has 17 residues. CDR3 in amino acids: CASRPILALTNTGELFF. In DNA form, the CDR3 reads TGTGCCAGTAGGCCTATACTAGCGCTAACGAACACCGGGGAGCTGTTTTTT. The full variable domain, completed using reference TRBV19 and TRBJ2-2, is DGGITQSPKYLFRKEGQNVTLSCEQNLNHDAMYWYRQDPGQGLRLIYYSQIVNDFQKGDIAEGYSVSREKKESFPLTVTSAQKNPTAFYLCASRPILALTNTGELFFGEGSRLTVL.

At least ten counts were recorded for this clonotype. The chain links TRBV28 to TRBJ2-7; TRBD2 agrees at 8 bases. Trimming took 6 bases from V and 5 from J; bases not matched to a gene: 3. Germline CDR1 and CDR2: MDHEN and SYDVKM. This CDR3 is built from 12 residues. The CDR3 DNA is TGTGCCAGCAGCCGGGGGGGAAACGAGCAGTACTTC. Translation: CASSRGGNEQYF.

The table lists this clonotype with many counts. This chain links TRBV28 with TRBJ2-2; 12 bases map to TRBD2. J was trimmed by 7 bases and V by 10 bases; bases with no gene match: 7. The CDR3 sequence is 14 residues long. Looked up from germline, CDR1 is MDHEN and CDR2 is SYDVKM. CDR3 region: CAIWTSGKFGELFF. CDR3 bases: TGTGCCATTTGGACTAGCGGGAAATTCGGGGAGCTGTTTTTT.

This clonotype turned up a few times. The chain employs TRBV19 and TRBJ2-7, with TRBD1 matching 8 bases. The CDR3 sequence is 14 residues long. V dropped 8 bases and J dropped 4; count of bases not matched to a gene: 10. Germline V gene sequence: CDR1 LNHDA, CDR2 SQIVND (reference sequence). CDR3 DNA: TGTGCCAGTTCACAGGGGGTGAGTAGGTACGAGCAGTACTTC. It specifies CASSQGVSRYEQYF.

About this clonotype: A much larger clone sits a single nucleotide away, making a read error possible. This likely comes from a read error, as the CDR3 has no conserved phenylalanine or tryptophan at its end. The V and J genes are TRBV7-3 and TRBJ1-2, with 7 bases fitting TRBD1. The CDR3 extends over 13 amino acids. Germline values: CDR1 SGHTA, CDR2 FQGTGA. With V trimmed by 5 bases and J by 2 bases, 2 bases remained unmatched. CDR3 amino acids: CASSQQGNYGYTS. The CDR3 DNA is TGTGCCAGCAGCCAACAGGGGAACTATGGCTACACCTCC.

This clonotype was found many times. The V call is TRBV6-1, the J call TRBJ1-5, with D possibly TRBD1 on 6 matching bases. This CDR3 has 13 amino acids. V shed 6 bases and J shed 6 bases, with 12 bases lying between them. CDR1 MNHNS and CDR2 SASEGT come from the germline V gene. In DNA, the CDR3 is TGTGCCAGCAGCCCGAGGACAGTTCAGCCCCAGCATTTT. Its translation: CASSPRTVQPQHF.

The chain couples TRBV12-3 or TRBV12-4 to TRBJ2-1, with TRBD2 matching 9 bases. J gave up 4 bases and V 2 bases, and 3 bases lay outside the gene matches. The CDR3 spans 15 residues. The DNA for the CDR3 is TGTGCCAGCAGTTTAAAGACTAGCGGATACAATGAGCAGTTCTTC. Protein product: CASSLKTSGYNEQFF.

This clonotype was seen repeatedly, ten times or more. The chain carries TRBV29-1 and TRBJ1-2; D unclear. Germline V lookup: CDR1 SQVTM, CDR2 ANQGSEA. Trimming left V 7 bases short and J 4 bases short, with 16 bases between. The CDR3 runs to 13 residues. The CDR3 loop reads CSAKPEGLYGYTF. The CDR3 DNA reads TGCAGCGCAAAACCGGAAGGGCTCTATGGCTACACCTTC.

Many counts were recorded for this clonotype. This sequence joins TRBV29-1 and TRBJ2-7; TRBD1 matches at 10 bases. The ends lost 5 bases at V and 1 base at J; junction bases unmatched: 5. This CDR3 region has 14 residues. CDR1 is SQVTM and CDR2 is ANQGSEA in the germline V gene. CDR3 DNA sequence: TGCAGCGTTAAGCCGGGACAGGGGTCCTACGAGCAGTACTTC. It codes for CSVKPGQGSYEQYF.

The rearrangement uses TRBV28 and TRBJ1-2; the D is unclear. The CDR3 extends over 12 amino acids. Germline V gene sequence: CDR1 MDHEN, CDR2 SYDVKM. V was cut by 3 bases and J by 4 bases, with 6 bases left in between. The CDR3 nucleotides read TGTGCCAGCAGTTTCGATCGCTATGGCTACACCTTC. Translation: CASSFDRYGYTF.

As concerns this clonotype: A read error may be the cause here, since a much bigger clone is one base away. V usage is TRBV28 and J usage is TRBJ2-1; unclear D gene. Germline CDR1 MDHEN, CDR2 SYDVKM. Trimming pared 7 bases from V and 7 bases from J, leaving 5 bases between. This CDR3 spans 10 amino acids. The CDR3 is CASMGNEQFF. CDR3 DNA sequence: TGTGCCAGCATGGGGAATGAGCAGTTCTTC.

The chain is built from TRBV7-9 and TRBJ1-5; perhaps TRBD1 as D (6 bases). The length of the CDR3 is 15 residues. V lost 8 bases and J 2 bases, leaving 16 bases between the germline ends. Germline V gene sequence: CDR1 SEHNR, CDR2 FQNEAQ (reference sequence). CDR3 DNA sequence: TGTGCCAGCCAAAGGGGGGGATCGGGCAATCAGCCCCAGCATTTT. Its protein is CASQRGGSGNQPQHF.

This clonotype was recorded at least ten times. CDR3 DNA sequence: TGTGCCAGCAGCCGACTCACAGCTCCGACTGAAGCTTTCTTT. It yields the protein CASSRLTAPTEAFF. The rearrangement uses TRBV11-2 and TRBJ1-1; no reliable D call. V gave up 5 bases and J gave up 5 bases, with 15 bases separating them. Germline-derived CDR1 and CDR2 are SGHAT and FQNNGV. The CDR3 loop spans 14 amino acids.

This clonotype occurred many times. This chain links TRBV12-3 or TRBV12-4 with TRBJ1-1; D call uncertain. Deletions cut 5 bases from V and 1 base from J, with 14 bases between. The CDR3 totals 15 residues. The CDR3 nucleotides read TGTGCCAGCAGTCCCCCCGGCAGAAGGAACACTGAAGCTTTCTTT. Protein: CASSPPGRRNTEAFF.

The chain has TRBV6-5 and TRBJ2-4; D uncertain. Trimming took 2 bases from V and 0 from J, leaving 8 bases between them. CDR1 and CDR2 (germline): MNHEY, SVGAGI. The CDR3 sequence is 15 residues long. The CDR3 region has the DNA TGTGCCAGCAGTTACGGAGTCCTAGCCAAAAACATTCAGTACTTC. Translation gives CASSYGVLAKNIQYF.